Below, one T cell receptor (beta chain) is given with its context. Its matching antigen is unknown. CDR1 and CDR2 from the germline V gene are SGHRS and YFSETQ. V dropped 5 bases and J dropped 2 bases, with 12 bases sitting between them. The CDR3 loop spans 14 amino acids. Only in-frame clones appear in the TCRdb table, and some are missing; sequencing was by immunoSEQ multiplex PCR. The sample lists about 10,000 clones; around 85% were seen once. This sample's time point: 2015-2016 season, pre-vaccination. This entry belongs to a study of follicular helper T cells after annual influenza vaccination. Study-wide results and limits: Recurrent ICOS+CD38+ cTfh clonotypes included tetramer and AIM influenza-specific ones.

This sample comprised CXCR5+ CD38- circulating T follicular helper cells from blood, obtained on the day of influenza vaccination. Subset described: circulating Tfh, non-naive CD4+CXCR5+PD-1+ (ICOS+CD38+ or ICOS-CD38-). V usage is TRBV5-1 and J usage is TRBJ2-3; no clear D gene. This TCR was recovered from an adult who received the influenza vaccine. CDR3 in DNA: TGCGCCAGCAGTTGGCGACACAACACAGATACGCAGTATTTT. This translates into CASSWRHNTDTQYF.